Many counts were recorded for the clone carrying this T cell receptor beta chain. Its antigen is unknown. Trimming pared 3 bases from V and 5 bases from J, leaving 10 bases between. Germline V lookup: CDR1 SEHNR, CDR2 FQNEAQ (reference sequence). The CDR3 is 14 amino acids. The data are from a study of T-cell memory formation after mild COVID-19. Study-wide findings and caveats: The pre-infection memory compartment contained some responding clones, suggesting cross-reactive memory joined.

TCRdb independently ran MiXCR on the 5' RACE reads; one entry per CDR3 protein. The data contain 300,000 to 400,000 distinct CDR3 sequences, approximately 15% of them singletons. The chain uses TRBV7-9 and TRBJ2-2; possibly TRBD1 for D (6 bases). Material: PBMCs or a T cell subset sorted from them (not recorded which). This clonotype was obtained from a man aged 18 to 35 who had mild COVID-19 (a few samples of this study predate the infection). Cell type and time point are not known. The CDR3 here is CASSLGAGTGELFF. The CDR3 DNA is TGTGCCAGCAGCTTGGGGGCAGGTACCGGGGAGCTGTTTTTT.